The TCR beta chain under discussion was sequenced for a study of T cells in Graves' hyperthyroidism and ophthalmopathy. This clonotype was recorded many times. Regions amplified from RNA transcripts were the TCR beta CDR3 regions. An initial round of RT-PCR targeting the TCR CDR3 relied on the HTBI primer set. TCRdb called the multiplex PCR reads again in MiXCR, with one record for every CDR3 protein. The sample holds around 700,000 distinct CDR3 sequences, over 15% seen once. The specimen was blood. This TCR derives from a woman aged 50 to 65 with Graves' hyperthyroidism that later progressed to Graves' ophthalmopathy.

For the CDR3, the DNA is TGCAGTGCTAGAGTCCCCGAGTACAATGAGCAGTTCTTC. Its translation: CSARVPEYNEQFF. The genes are TRBV20-1 and TRBJ2-1; D remains unclear. The CDR3 length is 13 residues. Germline CDR1 DFQATT, CDR2 SNEGSKA (reference sequence). V was clipped by 1 base and J by 4 bases, with 8 bases between them.